Following are 8 T cell receptor beta chains from one sample sequenced in a study of vaccination and CD4 T cells after COVID-19. Oncomine TCR Beta short-read sequencing was applied to DNA from cultured CD4+ T cells. One entry per CDR3 protein results from TCRdb running MiXCR on the PCR reads. The data show about 17,000 distinct CDR3 sequences, around 50% seen once. Indicated time point: late sampling 161 to 241 days after vaccination in three convalescent patients. Indicated treatment: roughly 10-day PBMC culture with coronavirus spike peptide pools or control peptides (ViraFEST assay). No cognate antigen is known for these TCRs. Sequencing was performed on CD4+ T cells from blood, cultured in vitro, taken about 7 months after SARS-CoV-2 vaccination. The receptors here all came from a human donor who had recovered from COVID-19.

Written as DNA, the CDR3 is TGCGCCAGCAGCCTGAGGGTTGGGGAGACCCAGTACTTC. Amino acid sequence: CASSLRVGETQYF. The V and J genes are TRBV5-1 and TRBJ2-5, with D perhaps TRBD2 (5 bases). CDR1 is SGHRS, CDR2 YFSETQ, per germline. The CDR3 is 13 residues long. The V end lost 4 bases, the J end lost 5 bases, and 12 bases lay between the germline ends.

The V call is TRBV7-6, the J call TRBJ2-5; no definite D call. Trimming took 0 bases from V and 5 from J, leaving 19 bases between them. This CDR3 contains 17 residues. Per germline, CDR1 SGHVS and CDR2 FNYEAQ. The DNA of the CDR3 is TGTGCCAGCAGCTTAGCGCCCCCCAGCCCGGGTGGGGAGACCCAGTACTTC. Translation gives CASSLAPPSPGGETQYF.

The genes are TRBV7-3 and TRBJ1-5; D remains unclear. The germline CDR1 and CDR2 sequences are SGHTA and FQGTGA. This CDR3 has 13 residues. Trimming took off 5 bases at V and 0 bases at J, with 5 bases between the two ends. CDR3 bases: TGTGCCAGCAGCCGATATAGCAATCAGCCCCAGCATTTT. Translated, it gives CASSRYSNQPQHF. The whole variable domain, remainder taken from reference TRBV7-3 and TRBJ1-5, is GAGVSQTPSNKVTEKGKYVELRCDPISGHTALYWYRQSLGQGPEFLIYFQGTGAADDSGLPNDRFFAVRPEGSVSTLKIQRTERGDSAVYLCASSRYSNQPQHFGDGTRLSIL.

The J gene is TRBJ2-7, the V gene TRBV7-9, with D perhaps matching TRBD2 (6 bases). The germline V gene encodes CDR1 SEHNR and CDR2 FQNEAQ (reference sequence). There are 17 residues in the CDR3. Trimming stripped 1 base from V and 5 bases from J, with 21 bases between. CDR3 in amino acids: CASSLGRVGPSVDEQYF. CDR3 sequence (DNA): TGTGCCAGCAGCTTAGGACGTGTGGGGCCTAGCGTCGACGAGCAGTACTTC.

This clonotype was counted only a few times. The CDR3: CASSRTGVQPQHF. The CDR3, as DNA: TGTGCCAGCAGCAGGACAGGGGTTCAGCCCCAGCATTTT. The J gene is TRBJ1-5, the V gene TRBV7-2, with 9 bases lining up with TRBD1. V was clipped by 5 bases and J by 6 bases; unmatched bases: 2. Germline lookup yields CDR1 SGHTA and CDR2 FQGNSA. CDR3 length: 13 residues. The full variable domain, rest sourced from reference TRBV7-2 and TRBJ1-5, is GAGVSQSPSNKVTEKGKDVELRCDPISGHTALYWYRQSLGQGLEFLIYFQGNSAPDKSGLPSDRFSAERTGGSVSTLTIQRTQQEDSAVYLCASSRTGVQPQHFGDGTRLSIL.

The rearrangement links TRBV12-3 or TRBV12-4 to TRBJ1-5, with 7 nucleotides matching TRBD1. The CDR3 consists of 15 residues. J lost 6 bases, V lost 6 bases, and 11 bases had no gene match. The CDR3 nucleotides are TGTGCCAGCAGGGCTACCGGGACAGAGCTTCAGCCCCAGCATTTT. This sequence encodes CASRATGTELQPQHF.

The chain has TRBV7-2 and TRBJ2-3; TRBD2 matches at 9 bases. The junction had 12 bases not matched to a gene; V was cut back by 0 bases and J by 5 bases. The CDR3 covers 18 residues. Germline assignment: CDR1 SGHTA and CDR2 FQGNSA. Here the CDR3 reads CASSLAPGLAGTIDTQYF. The CDR3, as DNA: TGTGCCAGCAGCTTAGCGCCCGGGCTAGCGGGGACGATAGATACGCAGTATTTT.

This sequence joins TRBV7-3 and TRBJ1-6, with TRBD1 matching 10 bases. Germline CDR1 is SGHTA and CDR2 is FQGTGA. The CDR3 covers 13 residues. With 8 bases clipped from V and 7 bases from J, the junction kept 2 bases outside the gene matches. Here the CDR3 DNA reads TGTGCCAGCGGGACAGGGGAAAATTCACCCCTCCACTTT. Its protein is CASGTGENSPLHF. The complete variable domain, with remaining parts taken from reference TRBV7-3 and TRBJ1-6, reads GAGVSQTPSNKVTEKGKYVELRCDPISGHTALYWYRQSLGQGPEFLIYFQGTGAADDSGLPNDRFFAVRPEGSVSTLKIQRTERGDSAVYLCASGTGENSPLHFGNGTRLTVT.